The entry below describes one T cell receptor (beta chain). The target antigen is unknown. This specimen belongs to a study of CXCR3-negative and CXCR3-positive naive CD8 T cells. Points from the study as a whole: Between one naive subset and the other, surface CD5 was comparable, and TCR strength was inferred from TRB CDR3 properties. In naive cells, CXCR3-negative and CXCR3-positive subsets had similar TRBV-TRBJ usage; memory cells differed.

Preparation of TRB cDNA libraries relied on 5' RACE carrying UMI labels. TCRdb reprocessed the 5' RACE reads, with one entry per CDR3 protein and no DNA. Its table lists about 62,000 distinct CDR3 sequences. This CDR3 is 15 amino acids long. The germline V gene has CDR1 LNHNV and CDR2 YYDKDF (reference sequence). The sequence was obtained from a human donor in good health. Some clones in this sample may be carry-over from other donors' samples. Sequenced material: naive CXCR3- CD8+ T cells from blood. Subset indicated: CD45RO-CCR7+CD27+CD95- naive CD8+ T cells lacking CXCR3 (TNR3-). This chain links TRBV15 with TRBJ2-1; checking the TCRdb D call of TRBD1 is not possible without DNA. The CDR3 is CATSRNRDSYNEQFF.